This paragraph covers one TCR beta chain sequence. The antigen is not known. At one boundary the junction diverges from the germline segment, which might be a read error. Amplified TCR beta CDR3 regions came from RNA transcripts. The HTBI primer set was used in a first-round RT-PCR of the TCR CDR3. TCRdb reprocessed the multiplex PCR reads with MiXCR, giving one entry per CDR3 protein. The repertoire holds roughly 49,000 distinct CDR3 sequences, with approximately 50% as singletons. This entry comes from a study of T cells in Graves' hyperthyroidism and ophthalmopathy. Study-wide points: Most clonotypes expanded in thyroid above 0.001 were likewise present in blood.

The CDR3 is 13 residues long. Germline CDR1 is DFQATT and CDR2 is SNEGSKA (reference sequence). The study left out patients who had uncontrolled infection, other autoimmune disease, pregnancy or lactation. The source material was peripheral blood or thyroid tissue (not recorded which). V gene TRBV20-1 combines with J gene TRBJ1-6; 9 nucleotides match TRBD1. The receptor was derived from a man younger than 35 with Graves' hyperthyroidism. DNA for the CDR3: TGCAGTGCCACCGGGACAGGGATTTCACCCCTCCGCTTT. Encoded protein: CSATGTGISPLRF.